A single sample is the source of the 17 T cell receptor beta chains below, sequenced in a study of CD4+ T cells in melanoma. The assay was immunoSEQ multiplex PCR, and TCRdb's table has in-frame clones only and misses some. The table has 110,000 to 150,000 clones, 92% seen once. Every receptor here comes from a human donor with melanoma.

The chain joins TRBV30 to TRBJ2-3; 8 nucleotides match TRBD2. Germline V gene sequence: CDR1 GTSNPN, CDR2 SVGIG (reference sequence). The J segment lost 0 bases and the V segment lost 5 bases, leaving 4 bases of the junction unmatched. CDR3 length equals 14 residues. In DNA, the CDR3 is TGTGCCTGGCTTAGCGGGGTTAGCACAGATACGCAGTATTTT. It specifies CAWLSGVSTDTQYF.

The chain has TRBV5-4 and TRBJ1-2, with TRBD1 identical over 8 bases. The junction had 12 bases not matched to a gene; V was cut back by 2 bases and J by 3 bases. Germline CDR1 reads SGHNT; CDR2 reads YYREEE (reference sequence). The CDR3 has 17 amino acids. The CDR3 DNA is TGTGCCAGCAGCTTCAGCCGGCCAGGGGGCTCGGACTATGGCTACACCTTC. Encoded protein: CASSFSRPGGSDYGYTF.

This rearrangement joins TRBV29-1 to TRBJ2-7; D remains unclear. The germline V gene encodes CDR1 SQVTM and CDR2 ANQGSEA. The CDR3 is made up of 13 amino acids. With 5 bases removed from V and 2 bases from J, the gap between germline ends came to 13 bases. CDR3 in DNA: TGCAGCGTTATGTCGGGCGGAACCTACGAGCAGTACTTC. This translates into CSVMSGGTYEQYF.

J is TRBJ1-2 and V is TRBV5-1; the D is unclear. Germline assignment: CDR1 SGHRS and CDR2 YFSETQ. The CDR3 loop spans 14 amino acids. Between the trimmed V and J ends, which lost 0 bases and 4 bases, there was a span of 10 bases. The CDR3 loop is CASSLDGMGYGYTF. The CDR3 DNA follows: TGCGCCAGCAGCTTGGATGGGATGGGCTATGGCTACACCTTC.

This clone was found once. In DNA form, the CDR3 reads TGCGCCAGCAGCCAAGATGAGTTTACGTACAATCAGCCCCAGCATTTT. This encodes CASSQDEFTYNQPQHF. V usage is TRBV4-1 and J usage is TRBJ1-5, with unresolved D. V was pared by 0 bases and J by 3 bases, with 12 bases between. There are 16 residues in the CDR3. From germline, CDR1 is MGHRA and CDR2 YSYEKL.

The CDR3: CASSLAGGRNYGYTF. Written as DNA, the CDR3 is TGCGCCAGCAGCTTGGCAGGGGGGAGAAACTATGGCTACACCTTC. The chain links TRBV5-1 to TRBJ1-2, with 7 bases aligning to TRBD1. Germline V gene data show CDR1 as SGHRS and CDR2 as YFSETQ. V lost 0 bases to trimming and J lost 2 bases; unmatched junction nucleotides: 4. The CDR3 contains 15 residues.

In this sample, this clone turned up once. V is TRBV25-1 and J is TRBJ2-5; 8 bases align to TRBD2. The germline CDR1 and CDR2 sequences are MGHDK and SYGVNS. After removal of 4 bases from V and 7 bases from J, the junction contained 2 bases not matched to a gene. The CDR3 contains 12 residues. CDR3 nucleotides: TGTGCCAGCAGTGCGGGGGGGCGGACCCAGTACTTC. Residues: CASSAGGRTQYF.

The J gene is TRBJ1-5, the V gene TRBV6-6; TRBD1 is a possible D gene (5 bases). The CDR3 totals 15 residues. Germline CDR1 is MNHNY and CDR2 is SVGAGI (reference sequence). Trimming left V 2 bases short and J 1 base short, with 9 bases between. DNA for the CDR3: TGTGCCAGCAGTTACGGTCAGGGCAGCAATCAGCCCCAGCATTTT. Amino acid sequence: CASSYGQGSNQPQHF.

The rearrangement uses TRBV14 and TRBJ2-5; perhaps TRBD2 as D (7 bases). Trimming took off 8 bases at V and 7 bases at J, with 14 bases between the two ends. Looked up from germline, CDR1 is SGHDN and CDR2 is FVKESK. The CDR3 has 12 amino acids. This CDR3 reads CASAGAWGTQYF. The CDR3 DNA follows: TGTGCCAGCGCGGGGGCTTGGGGGACCCAGTACTTC.

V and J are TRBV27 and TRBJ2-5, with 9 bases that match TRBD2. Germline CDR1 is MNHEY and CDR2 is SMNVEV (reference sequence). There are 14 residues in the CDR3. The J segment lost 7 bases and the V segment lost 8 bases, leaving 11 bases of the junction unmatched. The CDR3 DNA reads TGTGCCAGCCGACCTGCGGGGGGGGCCGGGACCCAGTACTTC. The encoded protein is CASRPAGGAGTQYF.

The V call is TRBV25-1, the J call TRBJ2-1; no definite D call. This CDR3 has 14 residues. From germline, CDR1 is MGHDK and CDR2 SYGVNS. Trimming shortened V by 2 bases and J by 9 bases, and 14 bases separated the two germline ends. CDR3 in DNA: TGTGCCAGCAGTGAACCCCATGGCAACAGTGAGCAGTTCTTC. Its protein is CASSEPHGNSEQFF.

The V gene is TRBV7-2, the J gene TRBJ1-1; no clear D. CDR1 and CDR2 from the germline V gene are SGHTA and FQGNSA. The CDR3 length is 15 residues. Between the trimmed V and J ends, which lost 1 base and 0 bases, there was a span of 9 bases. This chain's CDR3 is CASSLDSTVNTEAFF. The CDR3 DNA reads TGTGCCAGCAGCTTAGATAGCACGGTGAACACTGAAGCTTTCTTT.

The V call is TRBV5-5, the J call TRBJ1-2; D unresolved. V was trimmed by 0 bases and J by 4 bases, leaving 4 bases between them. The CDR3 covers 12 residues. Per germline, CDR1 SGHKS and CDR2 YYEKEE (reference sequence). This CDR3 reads CASSLVPYGYTF. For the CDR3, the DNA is TGTGCCAGCAGCTTGGTCCCCTATGGCTACACCTTC.

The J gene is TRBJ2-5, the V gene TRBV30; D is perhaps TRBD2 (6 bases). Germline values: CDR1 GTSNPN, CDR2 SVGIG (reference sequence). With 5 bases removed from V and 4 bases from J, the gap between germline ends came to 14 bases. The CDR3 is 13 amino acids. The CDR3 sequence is CAWGFQGGETQYF. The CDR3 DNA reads TGTGCCTGGGGATTTCAGGGAGGAGAGACCCAGTACTTC. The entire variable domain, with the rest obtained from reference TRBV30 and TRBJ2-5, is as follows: SQTIHQWPATLVQPVGSPLSLECTVEGTSNPNLYWYRQAAGRGLQLLFYSVGIGQISSEVPQNLSASRPQDRQFILSSKKLLLSDSGFYLCAWGFQGGETQYFGPGTRLLVL.

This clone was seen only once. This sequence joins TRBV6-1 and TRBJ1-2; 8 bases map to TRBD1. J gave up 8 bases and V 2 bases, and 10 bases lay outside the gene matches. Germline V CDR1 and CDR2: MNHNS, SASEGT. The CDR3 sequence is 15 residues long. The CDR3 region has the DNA TGTGCCAGCAGTGAAAGGTTTGGGGCAGGGGGCGGCTACACCTTC. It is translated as CASSERFGAGGGYTF.

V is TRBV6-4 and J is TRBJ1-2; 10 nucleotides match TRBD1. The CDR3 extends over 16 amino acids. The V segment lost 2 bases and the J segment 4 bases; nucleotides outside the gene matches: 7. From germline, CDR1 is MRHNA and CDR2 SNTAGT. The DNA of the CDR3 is TGTGCCAGCAGTGACACTAGACAGGGGGCCGGCTATGGCTACACCTTC. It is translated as CASSDTRQGAGYGYTF.

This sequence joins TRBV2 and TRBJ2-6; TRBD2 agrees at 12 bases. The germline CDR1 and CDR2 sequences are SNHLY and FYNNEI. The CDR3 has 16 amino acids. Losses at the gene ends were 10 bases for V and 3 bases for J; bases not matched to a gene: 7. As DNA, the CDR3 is TGTGCCACACGACTAGCGGGGGAGGGTGGGGCCAACGTCCTGACTTTC. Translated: CATRLAGEGGANVLTF.